A selection of T cell receptor beta chains follows, all from one sample in a study of blood T cell repertoires in COVID-19. The assay was immunoSEQ multiplex PCR, and TCRdb's table has in-frame clones only and misses some. The sample holds about 210,000 clones, around 92% seen once. Sequencing was performed on peripheral blood. These receptors were taken from a man aged 30 to 45 with acute or convalescent COVID-19. Each CDR3 is given with its conserved first and last residue. D genes are given only for firm matches. Size tells how often a clone was seen (once, few, many) or the class of an expanded clone, and some rows leave it out.

clone_size: NA; d_call: NA; v_call: TRBV27; j_call: TRBJ2-7; cdr3_nt: TGTGCCACCCGCGACCTCCAGGACTACGAGCAGTACTTC; cdr3_aa: CATRDLQDYEQYF
clone_size: NA; d_call: TRBD2; v_call: TRBV7-9; j_call: TRBJ2-7; cdr3_nt: TGTGCCAGCAGCCCCCCCCCACTAGCGGAGGCCTACGAGCAGTACTTC; cdr3_aa: CASSPPPLAEAYEQYF
clone_size: once; d_call: TRBD2; v_call: TRBV4-1; j_call: TRBJ2-1; cdr3_nt: TGCGCCAGCAGCCGCACTAGCGGGCCTAACAATGAGCAGTTCTTC; cdr3_aa: CASSRTSGPNNEQFF
clone_size: NA; d_call: NA; v_call: TRBV6-5; j_call: TRBJ1-6; cdr3_nt: TGTGCCAGCACCAACCAGGGTAGGGATTCACCCCTCCACTTT; cdr3_aa: CASTNQGRDSPLHF
clone_size: NA; d_call: TRBD1; v_call: TRBV29-1; j_call: TRBJ2-5; cdr3_nt: TGCAGCGTCAAGGGACAGGAAGAGACCCAGTACTTC; cdr3_aa: CSVKGQEETQYF
clone_size: NA; d_call: NA; v_call: TRBV3-1/TRBV3-2; j_call: TRBJ1-3; cdr3_nt: TGTGCCAGCAGCTACAGTGGAAACACCATATATTTT; cdr3_aa: CASSYSGNTIYF
clone_size: once; d_call: TRBD2; v_call: TRBV10-1; j_call: TRBJ2-5; cdr3_nt: TGCGCCAGCAGGTCAGACCCGGGACTAGCGGGGGGGTTGGAGACCCAGTACTTC; cdr3_aa: CASRSDPGLAGGLETQYF
clone_size: NA; d_call: NA; v_call: TRBV7-8; j_call: TRBJ1-1; cdr3_nt: TGTGCCAGCAGCTTTCTACGTGTAAAGACTGAAGCTTTCTTT; cdr3_aa: CASSFLRVKTEAFF
clone_size: once; d_call: NA; v_call: TRBV19; j_call: TRBJ1-5; cdr3_nt: TGTGCCTCCCCGGGGCAGCCCCAGCATTTT; cdr3_aa: CASPGQPQHF
clone_size: NA; d_call: TRBD1; v_call: TRBV11-3; j_call: TRBJ2-3; cdr3_nt: TGTGCCAGCAGCTCCCGTCACCAGACAGGGTGGGGTAGCACAGATACGCAGTATTTT; cdr3_aa: CASSSRHQTGWGSTDTQYF
clone_size: NA; d_call: NA; v_call: TRBV5-1; j_call: TRBJ1-1; cdr3_nt: TGCGCCAGCAGCTTACAGGGATACACTGAAGCTTTCTTT; cdr3_aa: CASSLQGYTEAFF
clone_size: NA; d_call: NA; v_call: TRBV15; j_call: TRBJ2-1; cdr3_nt: TGTGCCACCAGCAGAGATCAAGGGTGGGAGGAGCAGTTCTTC; cdr3_aa: CATSRDQGWEEQFF
clone_size: NA; d_call: TRBD2; v_call: TRBV30; j_call: TRBJ2-5; cdr3_nt: TGTGCCTGGAGTAGAAGCGGGGTGTACCAAGAGACCCAGTACTTC; cdr3_aa: CAWSRSGVYQETQYF
clone_size: NA; d_call: NA; v_call: TRBV7-8; j_call: TRBJ1-4; cdr3_nt: TGTGCCAGCATCCCTCGTCCAGGGCTGGTCGGAACTAATGAAAAACTGTTTTTT; cdr3_aa: CASIPRPGLVGTNEKLFF
clone_size: once; d_call: TRBD1; v_call: TRBV6-1; j_call: TRBJ1-4; cdr3_nt: TGTGCCAGCAGTGAGGACAGGGTTGATGAAAAACTGTTTTTT; cdr3_aa: CASSEDRVDEKLFF
clone_size: NA; d_call: NA; v_call: TRBV6-1; j_call: TRBJ2-1; cdr3_nt: TGTGCCAGCAGTGAAGGGAAGCGACTATCCTACAATGAGCAGTTCTTC; cdr3_aa: CASSEGKRLSYNEQFF
clone_size: NA; d_call: NA; v_call: TRBV2; j_call: TRBJ1-5; cdr3_nt: TGTGCCAGCAGTAAACACCCGGACGGGGTCGGCAATCAGCCCCAGCATTTT; cdr3_aa: CASSKHPDGVGNQPQHF
clone_size: NA; d_call: NA; v_call: TRBV11-2; j_call: TRBJ2-2; cdr3_nt: TGTGCCAGCAGCTTAGTCCTACCCGGGGAGCTGTTTTTT; cdr3_aa: CASSLVLPGELFF
clone_size: NA; d_call: NA; v_call: TRBV3-1/TRBV3-2; j_call: TRBJ2-7; cdr3_nt: TGTGCCAGCAACGGGAGGGGGCGGAACGAGCAGTACTTC; cdr3_aa: CASNGRGRNEQYF
clone_size: NA; d_call: NA; v_call: TRBV6-6; j_call: TRBJ1-6; cdr3_nt: TGTGCCAGCAGCCATGACAGAACTAATTCACCCCTCCACTTT; cdr3_aa: CASSHDRTNSPLHF
clone_size: NA; d_call: TRBD1; v_call: TRBV7-6; j_call: TRBJ2-1; cdr3_nt: TGTGCCAGCAGGTCCCTCGGGCCAGGGGGCTCCTACAATGAGCAGTTCTTC; cdr3_aa: CASRSLGPGGSYNEQFF
clone_size: NA; d_call: TRBD2; v_call: TRBV7-9; j_call: TRBJ2-7; cdr3_nt: TGTGCCGGACAAACTAGCGGGAGTTACGAGCAGTACTTC; cdr3_aa: CAGQTSGSYEQYF
clone_size: NA; d_call: NA; v_call: TRBV28; j_call: TRBJ1-6; cdr3_nt: TGTGCCAGCAGTGTCGGAGGCTATAATTCACCCCTCCACTTT; cdr3_aa: CASSVGGYNSPLHF
clone_size: once; d_call: NA; v_call: TRBV19; j_call: TRBJ1-6; cdr3_nt: TGTGCCAGTAATCGGGGGGCAGTTAATTCACCCCTCCACTTT; cdr3_aa: CASNRGAVNSPLHF
clone_size: NA; d_call: NA; v_call: TRBV29-1; j_call: TRBJ2-1; cdr3_nt: TGCAGCGATCGGGAGTCCGCCTACAATGAGCAGTTCTTC; cdr3_aa: CSDRESAYNEQFF
clone_size: NA; d_call: NA; v_call: TRBV5-4; j_call: TRBJ2-2; cdr3_nt: TGTGCCAGCAGCTTGTCCCCCCCGGGGTCCGGGGAGCTGTTTTTT; cdr3_aa: CASSLSPPGSGELFF
clone_size: NA; d_call: NA; v_call: TRBV29-1; j_call: TRBJ1-3; cdr3_nt: TGCAGCGTTGCCATGTCTGGAAACACCATATATTTT; cdr3_aa: CSVAMSGNTIYF
clone_size: NA; d_call: NA; v_call: TRBV19; j_call: TRBJ1-3; cdr3_nt: TGTGCCACTCATTCGACAGGCTACTCTGGAAACACCATATATTTT; cdr3_aa: CATHSTGYSGNTIYF
clone_size: NA; d_call: TRBD2; v_call: TRBV3-1/TRBV3-2; j_call: TRBJ2-3; cdr3_nt: TGTGCCAGCAGCCCTCAAGGGAGCGGGAGGGCCCGAGGAGATACGCAGTATTTT; cdr3_aa: CASSPQGSGRARGDTQYF
clone_size: NA; d_call: NA; v_call: TRBV13; j_call: TRBJ1-2; cdr3_nt: TGTGCCAGCAGCTCGACAGGTACGGTCTATGGCTACACCTTC; cdr3_aa: CASSSTGTVYGYTF
clone_size: NA; d_call: NA; v_call: TRBV25-1; j_call: TRBJ1-2; cdr3_nt: TGTGCCAGCAGTGAATTGCGTCATCCGGGTGGCTACACCTTC; cdr3_aa: CASSELRHPGGYTF
clone_size: NA; d_call: NA; v_call: TRBV20-1; j_call: TRBJ2-5; cdr3_nt: TGCAGTGCTCCCGGGGGAGAGACCCAGTACTTC; cdr3_aa: CSAPGGETQYF
clone_size: NA; d_call: TRBD1; v_call: TRBV6-5; j_call: TRBJ2-2; cdr3_nt: TGTGCCAGCAGTTACCGGGACAGGCTGGGGGGGGAGCTGTTTTTT; cdr3_aa: CASSYRDRLGGELFF
clone_size: NA; d_call: NA; v_call: TRBV6-6; j_call: TRBJ1-3; cdr3_nt: TGTGCCAGCAGCCATAGGACAACTGGAAACACCATATATTTT; cdr3_aa: CASSHRTTGNTIYF
clone_size: once; d_call: TRBD2; v_call: TRBV9; j_call: TRBJ2-1; cdr3_nt: TGTGCCAGCAGCGAGGTAGCGGGCTCCTACAATGAGCAGTTCTTC; cdr3_aa: CASSEVAGSYNEQFF
clone_size: NA; d_call: TRBD1; v_call: TRBV7-2; j_call: TRBJ1-1; cdr3_nt: TGTGCCAGCAGAAAGGACAGGGAGAATGAAGCTTTCTTT; cdr3_aa: CASRKDRENEAFF